The rows below give T cell receptor beta chains drawn from one sample of a study of breast tumors, draining lymph nodes, adjacent tissues. TCRdb recomputed calls from the multiplex PCR reads with MiXCR, one row per CDR3 protein. The sample has about 200,000 distinct CDR3 sequences; less than 35% are singletons. Source material: axillary lymph node tissue. The origin of the receptors is a female donor with breast cancer. Some clones in this sample may be carry-over from other donors' samples. Both conserved end residues are trimmed from each CDR3.

V gene,CDR3 length,CDR3 protein
TRBV20-1,17,SAGWTGVRTILSNQPQH
TRBV14,11,ASSQGRNNEQF
TRBV15,17,ATSRDRGQETGFNYGYT
TRBV2,13,ASRQATGPNTEAF
TRBV20-1,10,SASRDRNEAF
TRBV24-1,11,ATSDSWLGEQF
TRBV7-9,14,ASSPSDRAVNQPQY
TRBV6-1,12,ASSGRGYYQPQH
TRBV4-3,11,ASSQRAGGTQY
TRBV28,12,ASSLAASWGEQY
TRBV7-2,16,ASSPLRGGKSGANVLT
TRBV2,13,ASSENLAGGSEQF
TRBV19,14,ASSTPTDGPLTEAF
TRBV6-4,13,ASSVGAGRSGELF
TRBV6-5,12,ASSYDRGGAGYT
TRBV6-5,12,ASSLTGRNSPLH
TRBV6-4,12,ASRGGMAGEKLF
TRBV7-3,11,ASSRQGGYGYT
TRBV29-1,11,SVEGAGHYEQY
TRBV5-4,12,ASSPGRGLGEQF
TRBV13,15,ASSLGQGLESNEKLF
TRBV7-2,15,ASSKGASAFLYNEQF
TRBV25-1,12,ASSEWTENQPQH
TRBV7-9,15,ASSLGYGAGAHNEQF
TRBV4-2,13,ASSQEVWNLLSQY
TRBV29-1,13,SVEGTGVGNQPQH
TRBV12-3/TRBV12-4,13,ASSAGAVGSDTQY
TRBV19,13,ASSTLTGGNQPQH
TRBV4-3,13,ASSPMDGTNEKLF
TRBV6-1,13,ASSLAGGPVNEQF